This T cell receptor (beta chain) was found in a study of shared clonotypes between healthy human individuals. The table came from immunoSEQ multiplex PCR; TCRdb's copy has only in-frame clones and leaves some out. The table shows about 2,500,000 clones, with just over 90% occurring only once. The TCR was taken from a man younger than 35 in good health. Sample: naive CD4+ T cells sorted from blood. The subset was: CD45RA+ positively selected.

In DNA, the CDR3 is TGTGCCTGGAGTGTGGGACTAGCGGGATCCATCACAGATACGCAGTATTTT. The encoded protein is CAWSVGLAGSITDTQYF. The chain joins TRBV30 to TRBJ2-3; TRBD2 aligns across 13 bases. Germline trimming cut 0 bases from V and 2 bases from J; bases unmatched to any gene: 5. This CDR3 is built from 17 residues. The V gene's germline CDR1 is GTSNPN and CDR2 SVGIG (reference sequence).